The 30 T cell receptor beta chains given below trace back to one sample, sequenced in a study of response to subunit inactivated influenza vaccine. TCRdb recomputed calls from the RT-PCR reads with MiXCR, one row per CDR3 protein. In the table there are fewer than 700,000 distinct CDR3 sequences, 10% to 15% of which are singletons. The sample consisted of PBMCs from blood, taken roughly 46 days after vaccination. These receptors originate from a man aged 45-65 years who received an inactivated influenza vaccine.

This clonotype was observed a few times. The rearrangement joins TRBV20-1 to TRBJ2-2, with TRBD1 identical over 11 bases. CDR3 length: 16 amino acids. Germline CDR1 DFQATT, CDR2 SNEGSKA (reference sequence). The V and J ends lost 6 bases and 4 bases, in that order; junction bases with no gene match: 10. The CDR3 sequence: CSAPLGGTGGTGELFF. CDR3 sequence (DNA): TGCAGTGCCCCCTTGGGAGGGACAGGGGGCACCGGGGAGCTGTTTTTT.

This clonotype showed up many times. This sequence joins TRBV20-1 and TRBJ2-3; no clear D gene. Trimming took 0 bases from V and 1 from J, leaving 8 bases between them. Germline V gene lookup returns CDR1 DFQATT and CDR2 SNEGSKA (reference sequence). There are 14 residues in the CDR3. The CDR3 nucleotides are TGCAGTGCTAGAGATCTGGGCGGCACAGATACGCAGTATTTT. As protein: CSARDLGGTDTQYF.

The chain employs TRBV20-1 and TRBJ2-3; TRBD2 matches at 8 bases. Germline-derived CDR1 and CDR2 are DFQATT and SNEGSKA (reference sequence). V lost 3 bases, J lost 4 bases, and 6 bases stayed unmatched. The CDR3 spans 14 residues. CDR3 protein: CSASATGRADTQYF. In nucleotides, the CDR3 is TGCAGTGCTAGCGCGACCGGGAGGGCAGATACGCAGTATTTT.

This clonotype occurred a few times. The chain has TRBV12-3 or TRBV12-4 and TRBJ1-1; TRBD1 is a possible D gene (5 bases). The length of the CDR3 is 16 residues. Trimming cost V 1 base and J 5 bases, with 17 bases left between them. The CDR3 loop is CASSLGLSAGLTEAFF. The CDR3 nucleotides are TGTGCCAGCAGTTTAGGTTTGAGTGCAGGGCTGACTGAAGCTTTCTTT.

This clonotype has ten or more counts. The chain recombines TRBV11-2 with TRBJ2-3; 10 bases align to TRBD2. Per the germline V gene, CDR1 is SGHAT and CDR2 is FQNNGV. This CDR3 region has 14 residues. V was clipped by 3 bases and J by 6 bases; unmatched bases: 3. The CDR3 spells CASSLGAGGDTQYF. In DNA form, the CDR3 reads TGTGCCAGCAGCTTGGGAGCGGGGGGGGATACGCAGTATTTT.

Ten or more counts support this clonotype. This chain connects TRBV20-1 to TRBJ1-1; 7 positions agree with TRBD1. Losses at the gene ends were 5 bases for V and 8 bases for J; bases not matched to a gene: 5. The CDR3 covers 11 residues. The germline gives CDR1 DFQATT, CDR2 SNEGSKA (reference sequence). The CDR3 loop is CSAPDRSEAFF. In nucleotides, the CDR3 is TGCAGTGCTCCGGACAGGTCAGAAGCTTTCTTT.

This chain connects TRBV4-3 to TRBJ1-4; the match to TRBD1 covers 8 bases. The CDR3 is 15 residues long. The V segment lost 2 bases and the J segment 4 bases; nucleotides outside the gene matches: 3. Germline loops: CDR1 LGHNA, CDR2 YSLEER. The CDR3 loop reads CASSQIQGGNEKLFF. CDR3 in DNA: TGCGCCAGCAGCCAAATACAGGGGGGTAATGAAAAACTGTTTTTT.

This clonotype was seen once. This chain uses TRBV5-1 with TRBJ2-7; TRBD2 matches at 10 bases. CDR3 length: 15 residues. The germline V gene encodes CDR1 SGHRS and CDR2 YFSETQ. Germline trimming cut 3 bases from V and 5 bases from J; bases unmatched to any gene: 8. The CDR3 DNA reads TGCGCCAGCAGCTCAGCCGGGACTAGCGCCGACGAGCAGTACTTC. This translates into CASSSAGTSADEQYF.

The rearrangement uses TRBV4-3 and TRBJ2-3; D is unresolved. This CDR3 comprises 17 residues. V was shortened by 0 bases and J by 3 bases, with 16 bases between the two germline ends. The germline CDR1 and CDR2 sequences are LGHNA and YSLEER. CDR3 sequence reads: CASSQEDRTGGTDTQYF. CDR3 bases: TGCGCCAGCAGCCAAGAGGACCGCACGGGCGGTACAGATACGCAGTATTTT.

This clonotype has just a few counts. The chain carries TRBV7-9 and TRBJ2-5; D is unclear. Deletions cut 1 base from V and 7 bases from J, with 10 bases between. Germline V lookup: CDR1 SEHNR, CDR2 FQNEAQ (reference sequence). The CDR3 loop spans 13 amino acids. CDR3 loop: CASSLVTVGTQYF. The CDR3 DNA is TGTGCCAGCAGCTTAGTTACTGTCGGGACCCAGTACTTC.

This clonotype has only a few counts. The rearrangement uses TRBV24-1 and TRBJ2-3; 12 nucleotides match TRBD2. V lost 0 bases, J lost 4 bases, and 7 bases stayed unmatched. Germline CDR1 is KGHDR and CDR2 is SFDVKD. CDR3 length equals 18 residues. Here the CDR3 reads CATSDLPRLAGASDTQYF. CDR3 DNA: TGTGCCACCAGTGATTTGCCCCGACTAGCGGGAGCTTCAGATACGCAGTATTTT.

This chain joins TRBV5-6 and TRBJ2-4, with a possible D match to TRBD2 (6 bases). Per germline, CDR1 SGHDT and CDR2 YYEEEE. This CDR3 is built from 13 residues. Trimming removed 4 bases at V and 7 bases at J, with 12 bases between. This chain's CDR3 is CASSPVGGNIQYF. The CDR3 DNA sequence: TGTGCCAGCAGCCCGGTGGGGGGTAACATTCAGTACTTC.

The chain couples TRBV6-5 to TRBJ2-5; D may be TRBD2 (5 bases). Germline V gene sequence: CDR1 MNHEY, CDR2 SVGAGI. V gave up 0 bases and J gave up 1 base, with 9 bases separating them. This CDR3 comprises 15 residues. CDR3: CASSYSWSGQETQYF. In DNA form, the CDR3 reads TGTGCCAGCAGTTACTCATGGAGCGGCCAAGAGACCCAGTACTTC.

This clonotype was picked up a small number of times. The chain combines TRBV5-1 with TRBJ2-1; 9 bases match TRBD2. Germline CDR1 and CDR2: SGHRS and YFSETQ. There are 16 residues in the CDR3. V lost 3 bases to trimming and J lost 5 bases; unmatched junction nucleotides: 9. CDR3 residues: CASSSVGLAGHNEQFF. The DNA of the CDR3 is TGCGCCAGCAGCTCGGTTGGGCTAGCGGGGCACAATGAGCAGTTCTTC.

This clonotype has ten or more counts. CDR3 nucleotide sequence: TGCAGTGCTAGAGATCCCCGCGGGTTCGAGCAGTACTTC. It translates to CSARDPRGFEQYF. The chain couples TRBV20-1 to TRBJ2-7, with D maybe TRBD2 (5 bases). The CDR3 covers 13 residues. Trimming left V 0 bases short and J 6 bases short, with 12 bases between. CDR1 is DFQATT, CDR2 SNEGSKA, per germline (reference sequence).

The V and J genes are TRBV20-1 and TRBJ2-1, with 7 bases identical to TRBD1. The junction had 11 bases not matched to a gene; V was cut back by 3 bases and J by 3 bases. The CDR3 covers 16 residues. Germline assignment: CDR1 DFQATT and CDR2 SNEGSKA (reference sequence). CDR3 sequence (DNA): TGCAGTGCTAGTCCCTCACAGGGGCGCTACTACAATGAGCAGTTCTTC. Protein sequence: CSASPSQGRYYNEQFF.

This rearrangement joins TRBV7-2 to TRBJ1-1, with TRBD1 matching over 9 bases. Trimming cost V 5 bases and J 4 bases; bases outside gene matches: 8. In germline, CDR1 is SGHTA, CDR2 FQGNSA. This CDR3 has 15 amino acids. CDR3 in amino acids: CASSEQGASITEAFF. The CDR3 nucleotides read TGTGCCAGCAGCGAACAGGGGGCGTCGATCACTGAAGCTTTCTTT.

The chain uses TRBV10-3 and TRBJ2-1; D unresolved. CDR3 length: 14 residues. CDR1 and CDR2 (germline): ENHRY, SYGVKD. V was cut by 5 bases and J by 8 bases, with 16 bases left in between. CDR3 residues: CAISSRHGGDEQFF. The CDR3 DNA is TGTGCCATCAGTTCTCGTCATGGCGGCGATGAGCAGTTCTTC.

This clonotype was counted a few times. V and J are TRBV4-3 and TRBJ2-1, with D unresolved. The CDR3 covers 13 residues. Germline loops: CDR1 LGHNA, CDR2 YSLEER. V gave up 3 bases and J gave up 1 base, with 4 bases separating them. The CDR3 coding sequence is TGCGCCAGCAGCCACCATTCCTACAATGAGCAGTTCTTC. Translated, it gives CASSHHSYNEQFF.

The chain links TRBV4-1 to TRBJ2-5; D remains unclear. This CDR3 contains 17 residues. CDR1 is MGHRA and CDR2 is YSYEKL in the germline V gene. V lost 0 bases and J lost 4, with 18 bases in between. The CDR3 DNA reads as TGCGCCAGCAGCCAAGATCGGATAGGAGCCACCCGAGAGACCCAGTACTTC. Encoded protein: CASSQDRIGATRETQYF.

This chain joins TRBV10-3 and TRBJ2-5; D remains ambiguous. The length of the CDR3 is 14 residues. Germline CDR1 ENHRY, CDR2 SYGVKD. V was clipped by 2 bases and J by 1 base, with 8 bases between them. The CDR3 is CAISENRAQETQYF. The CDR3 DNA is TGTGCCATCAGTGAGAACCGGGCCCAAGAGACCCAGTACTTC.

V usage is TRBV28 and J usage is TRBJ1-6, with no clear D. The germline gives CDR1 MDHEN, CDR2 SYDVKM. V was shortened by 2 bases and J by 5 bases, with 7 bases between the two germline ends. The CDR3 runs 14 residues. CDR3 DNA: TGTGCCAGCAGTTTAAGGGCAGATAATTCACCCCTCCACTTT. This gives the protein CASSLRADNSPLHF.

V gene TRBV29-1 combines with J gene TRBJ1-1; D is undetermined. Germline V gives CDR1 SQVTM, CDR2 ANQGSEA. V lost 5 bases and J lost 1, with 14 bases in between. The CDR3 extends over 14 amino acids. The CDR3 spells CSVTRVVKNTEAFF. Here the CDR3 DNA reads TGCAGCGTTACCCGTGTGGTCAAGAACACTGAAGCTTTCTTT.

This clonotype showed up just a few times. The chain joins TRBV6-2 or TRBV6-3 to TRBJ2-5; D uncertain. The V and J ends lost 2 bases and 4 bases respectively, with 5 bases between them. CDR1 and CDR2 from the germline V gene are MNHEY and SVGEGT. This CDR3 comprises 12 residues. Here the CDR3 DNA reads TGTGCCAGCAGTTACCCGCCAGAGACCCAGTACTTC. Protein sequence: CASSYPPETQYF.

Details on this clonotype: Germline and junction disagree at one end, which may indicate a read error. The rearrangement uses TRBV15 and TRBJ2-5, with 12 nucleotides matching TRBD1. CDR1 is LNHNV, CDR2 YYDKDF, per germline (reference sequence). CDR3 length: 14 residues. CDR3 residues: CSTSGDRGRATQYF. The CDR3 bases are TGTTCCACCAGCGGGGACAGGGGGCGCGCGACCCAGTACTTC.

This chain links TRBV11-2 with TRBJ2-5; 8 bases fit TRBD1. V lost 4 bases and J lost 2; bases outside the gene matches: 15. CDR1 is SGHAT and CDR2 is FQNNGV in the germline V gene. The CDR3 sequence is 18 residues long. CDR3 bases: TGTGCCAGCAGCTCGTCTCGGGACAGGAGATACACTCAAGAGACCCAGTACTTC. Amino acid sequence: CASSSSRDRRYTQETQYF. The full variable domain, with the rest looked up from reference TRBV11-2 and TRBJ2-5, is EAGVAQSPRYKIIEKRQSVAFWCNPISGHATLYWYQQILGQGPKLLIQFQNNGVVDDSQLPKDRFSAERLKGVDSTLKIQPAKLEDSAVYLCASSSSRDRRYTQETQYFGPGTRLLVL.

This clonotype was recorded at least ten times. The chain carries TRBV5-1 and TRBJ1-1, with no clear D. Trimming left V 0 bases short and J 6 bases short, with 12 bases between. This CDR3 has 14 amino acids. Germline lookup yields CDR1 SGHRS and CDR2 YFSETQ. CDR3 sequence (DNA): TGCGCCAGCAGCTTGGCTCAGCAATCCTCTGAAGCTTTCTTT. As protein: CASSLAQQSSEAFF.

This clonotype was observed many times. This chain links TRBV29-1 with TRBJ1-2; D is perhaps TRBD1 (6 bases). Per germline, CDR1 SQVTM and CDR2 ANQGSEA. The length of the CDR3 is 15 residues. Trimming cost V 3 bases and J 1 base, with 15 bases left between them. The CDR3 nucleotides read TGCAGCGTTGACGCGACAGGCCCTTATAACTATGGCTACACCTTC. Protein product: CSVDATGPYNYGYTF.

The chain combines TRBV5-8 with TRBJ2-5; 9 bases match TRBD2. The CDR3 sequence is 17 residues long. V trimming: 0 bases; J trimming: 3 bases; junction bases outside the gene matches: 9. The V gene's germline CDR1 is SGHTS and CDR2 YDEGEE. The chain's CDR3 is CASSLARGREGEETQYF. The DNA for the CDR3 is TGTGCCAGCAGCTTGGCCAGAGGGCGGGAGGGCGAAGAGACCCAGTACTTC.

This chain uses TRBV7-9 with TRBJ2-7; maybe TRBD2 (5 bases). The CDR3 sequence is 12 residues long. The germline gives CDR1 SEHNR, CDR2 FQNEAQ (reference sequence). Deletions cut 5 bases from V and 3 bases from J, with 8 bases between. CDR3 region: CASSHGLYEQYF. For the CDR3, the DNA is TGTGCCAGCAGCCATGGACTCTACGAGCAGTACTTC.